The 14 T cell receptor beta chains presented below share a single source sample, sequenced in a study of blood T cell repertoires in COVID-19. Sequencing used immunoSEQ multiplex PCR; TCRdb keeps in-frame clones, though not all of them. Of 100,000 to 150,000 clones in the sample, roughly 90% were seen once. The source material was peripheral blood. These TCRs come from a man aged 55 to 70 with COVID-19, enrolled during active disease.

This clone was counted once. The sample contains more than one DNA sequence encoding this CDR3. The CDR3 region is CASSQDLGGTEAFF. As DNA, the CDR3 is TGCGCCAGCAGCCAAGATTTGGGGGGCACTGAAGCTTTCTTT. This rearrangement joins TRBV4-1 to TRBJ1-1, with a possible D match to TRBD1 (5 bases). Germline values: CDR1 MGHRA, CDR2 YSYEKL. With 0 bases removed from V and 4 bases from J, the gap between germline ends came to 9 bases. The CDR3 consists of 14 residues.

The chain employs TRBV30 and TRBJ1-1, with 10 bases that match TRBD1. Per germline, CDR1 GTSNPN and CDR2 SVGIG (reference sequence). J lost 3 bases, V lost 5 bases, and 0 bases had no gene match. CDR3 length equals 12 residues. CDR3 coding DNA: TGTGCCTGGGGGACAGGGGACACTGAAGCTTTCTTT. As protein: CAWGTGDTEAFF.

DNA for the CDR3: TGTGCCAGCAGCTATCAGGACAGGGCTGACGAGCAGTACTTC. Its translation is CASSYQDRADEQYF. The chain is built from TRBV5-4 and TRBJ2-7; the match to TRBD1 covers 8 bases. CDR1 SGHNT and CDR2 YYREEE come from the germline V gene (reference sequence). The CDR3 is 14 residues long. V was pared by 3 bases and J by 5 bases, with 7 bases of the junction left unmatched.

The chain combines TRBV6-5 with TRBJ2-5; TRBD2 might be the D (5 bases). This CDR3 spans 15 amino acids. With 6 bases removed from V and 4 bases from J, the gap between germline ends came to 18 bases. CDR1 is MNHEY, CDR2 SVGAGI, per germline. CDR3 loop: CASSDGGLRVETQYF. In DNA, the CDR3 is TGTGCCAGCAGCGATGGAGGCTTACGGGTAGAGACCCAGTACTTC.

The chain carries TRBV28 and TRBJ1-2; no clear D. Germline CDR1 is MDHEN and CDR2 is SYDVKM. V lost 2 bases and J lost 1, with 8 bases in between. The CDR3 extends over 14 amino acids. The CDR3 reads CASSLRQYNYGYTF. In DNA, the CDR3 is TGTGCCAGCAGTTTACGCCAGTATAACTATGGCTACACCTTC.

V gene TRBV11-3 combines with J gene TRBJ2-7; 9 bases are shared with TRBD1. V lost 4 bases to trimming and J lost 5 bases; unmatched junction nucleotides: 15. This CDR3 is 17 amino acids long. Germline assignment: CDR1 SGHNT and CDR2 YENEEA. The CDR3 sequence is CASSSSGRDRGFDEQYF. The CDR3 nucleotides are TGTGCCAGCAGCTCTAGTGGACGCGACAGGGGGTTCGACGAGCAGTACTTC.

The chain recombines TRBV6-5 with TRBJ2-5, with 8 bases matching TRBD2. V dropped 6 bases and J dropped 5; count of bases not matched to a gene: 11. CDR3 length: 15 residues. Germline CDR1 and CDR2: MNHEY and SVGAGI. This chain's CDR3 is CASSLRPAGDETQYF. The CDR3 DNA reads TGTGCCAGCAGCCTACGACCAGCGGGAGATGAGACCCAGTACTTC.

This clone was recorded only once. The V and J genes are TRBV28 and TRBJ1-3; TRBD1 might be the D (5 bases). CDR3 size: 15 residues. V lost 5 bases and J lost 0, with 11 bases in between. Germline V CDR1 and CDR2: MDHEN, SYDVKM. The CDR3 DNA is TGTGCCAGCAGTACTCACAGGAGCTCTGGAAACACCATATATTTT. This encodes CASSTHRSSGNTIYF.

This chain uses TRBV6-5 with TRBJ2-7, with a possible D match to TRBD2 (6 bases). Germline CDR1 MNHEY, CDR2 SVGAGI. The CDR3 spans 14 residues. Between the trimmed V and J ends, which lost 1 base and 1 base, there was a span of 8 bases. The CDR3 region has the DNA TGTGCCAGCAGTTACTTGCGGGGTTCCTACGAGCAGTACTTC. It encodes CASSYLRGSYEQYF.

DNA of the CDR3: TGCGCCAGCAGTCCTGGACTAGCGGGAGAGACCCAGTACTTC. Encoded protein: CASSPGLAGETQYF. The J gene is TRBJ2-5, the V gene TRBV10-1, with 11 nucleotides matching TRBD2. Germline trimming cut 5 bases from V and 4 bases from J; bases unmatched to any gene: 3. The germline V gene encodes CDR1 WNHNN and CDR2 SYGVQD (reference sequence). CDR3 size: 14 residues.

The chain joins TRBV28 to TRBJ1-2, with a weak D call TRBD1 (5 bases). Germline V gives CDR1 MDHEN, CDR2 SYDVKM. The CDR3 totals 13 residues. V was shortened by 10 bases and J by 0 bases, with 12 bases between the two germline ends. The CDR3 bases are TGTGCCATCTGGGGGGGATCTAACTATGGCTACACCTTC. The encoded protein is CAIWGGSNYGYTF.

The genes are TRBV4-1 and TRBJ2-1; D may be TRBD2 (7 bases). With 1 base removed from V and 4 bases from J, the gap between germline ends came to 14 bases. This CDR3 is 16 amino acids long. Per the germline V gene, CDR1 is MGHRA and CDR2 is YSYEKL. CDR3 sequence: CASSQVSGEGYNEQFF. CDR3 sequence (DNA): TGCGCCAGCAGCCAAGTCTCAGGGGAGGGGTACAATGAGCAGTTCTTC.

The chain couples TRBV3-1 (or the pseudogene TRBV3-2) to TRBJ1-5, with D possibly being TRBD1 (5 bases). Germline V CDR1 and CDR2: LGHDT, YNNKEL (reference sequence). Trimming removed 3 bases from V and 7 bases from J, with 19 bases in between. There are 16 residues in the CDR3. In DNA form, the CDR3 reads TGTGCCAGCAGCCAGGGGGGTTCAGGGATGGGGCAGCCCCAGCATTTT. Its protein product is CASSQGGSGMGQPQHF.

This chain joins TRBV7-6 and TRBJ2-1, with 9 bases fitting TRBD1. J was trimmed by 4 bases and V by 5 bases; bases with no gene match: 12. The CDR3 covers 17 residues. Germline V gives CDR1 SGHVS, CDR2 FNYEAQ. As DNA, the CDR3 is TGTGCCAGCAGCCCGAGATTAATGGGACAGGGTTACAATGAGCAGTTCTTC. Residues: CASSPRLMGQGYNEQFF.